The subject of this entry is one T cell receptor beta chain. Its antigen is still unknown. No clone much larger than this one lies a single base away; base qualities are absent. This sample stems from a study of CD8+ T cells in alopecia areata (dated by TCRdb to the late 2010s). General notes on the study: The treated patients, all with moderate-to-severe alopecia areata, were enrolled in an open-label pilot trial of oral tofacitinib given at 5 to 10 mg twice daily. Patients stayed on tofacitinib for 6 to 18 months and then had 6 months of follow-up off drug so that delayed response and recurrence could be assessed. For the treated patients, the SALT score, which quantifies what percentage of scalp surface area is affected, served as the measure of disease severity. To study T cell clonal expansion in alopecia areata, the researchers applied high-throughput TCRbeta sequencing to both the C3H/HeJ mouse model and human patients. In humans, TCRbeta sequencing was performed on scalp tissue and on sorted CD4+ and CD8+ peripheral blood T cells from healthy controls and from patients with patchy or totalis/universalis alopecia areata. Patients on tofacitinib were biopsied at baseline and after 4 and 24 weeks of treatment, and several of the patients also had a later scalp biopsy. Scalp clonality was compared across normal scalp (n=4), patchy alopecia areata scalp (n=8), and alopecia totalis/universalis scalp (n=8). RNA came from the PAXgene miRNA kit for fixed scalp, the miRNeasy kit for PBMCs, and the RNeasy kit for mouse skin. TCRbeta CDR3 regions were amplified by immunoSEQ multiplex PCR with 35 Vbeta forward and 13 Jbeta reverse primers. Here is what the overall study found, with its caveats: With tofacitinib, both scalp clonality and the number of expanded CD8+ clones among the top 100 scalp clones went down significantly. Resident alphabeta T cells in normal human skin are also sequenced, complicating scalp TCR repertoire analysis, unlike mouse skin dominated by gammadelta T cells. Many expanded lesional clones were found to persist in scalp and blood during tofacitinib treatment, and relapse after treatment cessation may be partly explained by this persistence. TCR sequences shared between patients were less clear than in mice, possibly partly because of HLA diversity in the patient population. Compared with normal scalp, lesional scalp had higher clonality and more expanded CD8+ clones, particularly in alopecia totalis/universalis, a pattern that suggests antigenic drive. Because the treated cohort was small and had just a single nonresponder, larger studies are needed to establish links between baseline CD8+ expansion and response.

Receptor amplification or capture employed the immunoSEQ multiplex PCR assay. RNA was extracted from all samples and reverse transcribed into cDNA, which served as template for TCR sequencing. First-strand cDNA was synthesized using SuperScript III with a 2:1 mix of oligo-dT and random hexamers. A synthetic immune receptor repertoire was used to assess amplification bias, and residual bias was removed computationally. Processing in the source paper ran as follows. Raw reads were preprocessed to remove errors, and CDR3 was defined according to IMGT conventions as the region from the conserved cysteine to phenylalanine. Clonality was computed as 1 minus the Shannon entropy, with the entropy normalized by log2 of the number of productive unique TCRs. Scalp TCRbeta sequences were cross-referenced with sorted blood CD4 and CD8 repertoires so that the CD4 or CD8 identity of scalp clones could be inferred. TCRdb carries this immuneACCESS record with in-frame sequences only. Its versions omit some clonotypes, under half of them owing to an unresolved V gene in the studies checked, with the rest unexplained. V and J calls and clone size are given by that table; D and trimming were obtained from the DNA. The sample table records 90,000 to 150,000 clones; around 53% of these occur just once. The biggest ten clones account for 0.46% of the sample.

The CDR3 covers 13 residues, taking in both the cysteine and the phenylalanine. Only CDR3 DNA is held: 39 bases, read in frame from base 1. The germline V gene sets CDR1 to SQVTM and CDR2 to ANQGSEA. V is pared back by 3 bases and J by 2 bases, with 11 bases lying between the germline termini. What this sample's time point label stands for: around 4 weeks on oral tofacitinib. The treatment or condition label of this sample denotes: oral pan-JAK inhibitor, 5-10 mg twice daily. Lesional scalp punch biopsies and peripheral blood were collected from alopecia areata patients. After PBMCs were isolated by density centrifugation and stained for CD3, CD4 and CD8, a FACSAria was used to sort CD4+ and CD8+ T cells.

The rearranged chain carries TRBV29-1 and TRBJ2-7; the D gene is possibly TRBD1, with 6 bases matching. The TCR comes from a human donor with alopecia areata. The sample consisted of CD4+ T cells sorted from blood, taken at week 4, from a patient treated with tofacitinib. This receptor carries the CDR3 CSVDEGETYEQYF. The DNA is TGCAGCGTTGATGAGGGGGAGACCTACGAGCAGTACTTC.